This TCR beta chain was found in a study of shared clonotypes between healthy human individuals. CD45RO negativity and positive selection for CCR7 defined naive CD8 cells, a population that excluded terminally differentiated effector memory CD45RA+ cells. The data were produced by immunoSEQ multiplex PCR, yet TCRdb's version contains in-frame clones alone and is incomplete. The table includes millions of clones, just under 95% detected once. CDR3 length: 12 residues. V was clipped by 8 bases and J by 2 bases, with 9 bases between them. Germline V gene data show CDR1 as SNHLY and CDR2 as FYNNEI. What was sequenced was naive CD8+ T cells sorted from blood. The V gene is TRBV2, the J gene TRBJ1-2; D gene uncertain. The receptor comes from a man in his late teens or twenties in good health. In DNA form, the CDR3 reads TGTGCCAGCGATGAAGGGAACTATGGCTACACCTTC. This gives the protein CASDEGNYGYTF.